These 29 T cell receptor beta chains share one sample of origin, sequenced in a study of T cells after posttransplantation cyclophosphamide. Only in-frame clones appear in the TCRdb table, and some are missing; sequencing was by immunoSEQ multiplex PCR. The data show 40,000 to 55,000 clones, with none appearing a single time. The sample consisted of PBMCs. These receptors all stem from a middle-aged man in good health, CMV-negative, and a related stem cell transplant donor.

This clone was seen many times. Here the CDR3 DNA reads TGTGCCAGTAGTCCCGGGACAGGTACCTACGAGCAGTACTTC. Protein: CASSPGTGTYEQYF. This chain joins TRBV19 and TRBJ2-7; TRBD1 aligns across 8 bases. Germline CDR1 LNHDA, CDR2 SQIVND (reference sequence). V gave up 5 bases and J gave up 2 bases; unmatched junction bases: 5. CDR3 length equals 14 residues.

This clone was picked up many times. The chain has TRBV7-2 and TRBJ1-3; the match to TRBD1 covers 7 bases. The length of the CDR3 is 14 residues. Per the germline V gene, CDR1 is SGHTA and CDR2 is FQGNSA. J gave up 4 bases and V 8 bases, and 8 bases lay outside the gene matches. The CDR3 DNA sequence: TGTGCCAGCGCGAGACAGGGTTACGGAAACACCATATATTTT. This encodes CASARQGYGNTIYF. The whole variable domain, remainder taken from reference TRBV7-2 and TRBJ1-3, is GAGVSQSPSNKVTEKGKDVELRCDPISGHTALYWYRQSLGQGLEFLIYFQGNSAPDKSGLPSDRFSAERTGGSVSTLTIQRTQQEDSAVYLCASARQGYGNTIYFGEGSWLTVV.

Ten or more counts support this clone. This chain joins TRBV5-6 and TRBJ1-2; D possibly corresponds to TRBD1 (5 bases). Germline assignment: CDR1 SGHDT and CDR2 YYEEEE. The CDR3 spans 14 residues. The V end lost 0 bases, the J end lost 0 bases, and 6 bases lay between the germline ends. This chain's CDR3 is CASSLAGANYGYTF. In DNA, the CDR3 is TGTGCCAGCAGCTTGGCGGGGGCTAACTATGGCTACACCTTC.

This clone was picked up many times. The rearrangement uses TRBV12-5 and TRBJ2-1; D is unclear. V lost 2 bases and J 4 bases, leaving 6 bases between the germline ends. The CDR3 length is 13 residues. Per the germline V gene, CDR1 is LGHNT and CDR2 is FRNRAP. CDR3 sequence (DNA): TGTGCTAGTGGTTTGAATCTGTACAATGAGCAGTTCTTC. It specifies CASGLNLYNEQFF. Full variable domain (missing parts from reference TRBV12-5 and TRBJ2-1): DARVTQTPRHKVTEMGQEVTMRCQPILGHNTVFWYRQTMMQGLELLAYFRNRAPLDDSGMPKDRFSAEMPDATLATLKIQPSEPRDSAVYFCASGLNLYNEQFFGPGTRLTVL.

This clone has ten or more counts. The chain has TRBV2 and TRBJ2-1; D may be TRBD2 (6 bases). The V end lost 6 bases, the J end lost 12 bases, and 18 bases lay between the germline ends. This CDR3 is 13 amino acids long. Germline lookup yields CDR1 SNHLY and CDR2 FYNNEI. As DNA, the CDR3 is TGTGCCAGCAGGCGAGGGTTGGGACTTGGGCAGTTCTTC. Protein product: CASRRGLGLGQFF.

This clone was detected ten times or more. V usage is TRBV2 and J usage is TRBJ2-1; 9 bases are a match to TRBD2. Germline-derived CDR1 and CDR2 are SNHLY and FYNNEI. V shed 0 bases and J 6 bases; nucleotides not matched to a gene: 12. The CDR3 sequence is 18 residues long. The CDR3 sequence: CASSEALEGLAGINEQFF. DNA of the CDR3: TGTGCCAGCAGTGAAGCGCTGGAGGGGCTAGCGGGGATCAATGAGCAGTTCTTC.

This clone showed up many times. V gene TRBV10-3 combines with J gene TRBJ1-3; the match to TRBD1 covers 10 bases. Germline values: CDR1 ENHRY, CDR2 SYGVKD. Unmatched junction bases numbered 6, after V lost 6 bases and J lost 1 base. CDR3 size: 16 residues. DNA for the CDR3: TGTGCCATCAGCGATTGGACAGGGGGATCTGGAAACACCATATATTTT. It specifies CAISDWTGGSGNTIYF.

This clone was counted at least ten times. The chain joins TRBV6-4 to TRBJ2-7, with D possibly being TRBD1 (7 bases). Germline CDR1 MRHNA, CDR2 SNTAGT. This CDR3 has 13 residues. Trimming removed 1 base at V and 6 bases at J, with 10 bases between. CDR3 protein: CASSDWQGGEQYF. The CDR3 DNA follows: TGTGCCAGCAGTGACTGGCAGGGGGGCGAGCAGTACTTC.

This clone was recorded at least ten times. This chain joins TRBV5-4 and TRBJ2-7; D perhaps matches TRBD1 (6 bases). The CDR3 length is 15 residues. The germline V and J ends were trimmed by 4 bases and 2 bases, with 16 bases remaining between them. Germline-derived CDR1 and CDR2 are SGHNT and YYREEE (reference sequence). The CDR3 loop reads CASSPQGQLTYEQYF. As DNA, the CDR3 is TGTGCCAGCAGCCCGCAGGGACAACTGACCTACGAGCAGTACTTC.

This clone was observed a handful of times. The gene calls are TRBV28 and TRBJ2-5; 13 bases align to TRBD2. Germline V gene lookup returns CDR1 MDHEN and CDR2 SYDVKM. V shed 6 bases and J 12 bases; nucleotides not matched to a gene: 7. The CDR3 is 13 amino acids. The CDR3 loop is CASRRTSGSSEYF. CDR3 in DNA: TGTGCCAGCAGAAGGACTAGCGGGAGTTCGGAGTACTTC.

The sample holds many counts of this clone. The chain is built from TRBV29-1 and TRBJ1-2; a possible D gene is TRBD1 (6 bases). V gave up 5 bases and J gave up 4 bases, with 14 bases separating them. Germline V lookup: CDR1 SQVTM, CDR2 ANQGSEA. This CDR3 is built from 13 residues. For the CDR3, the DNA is TGCAGCGTTCAAGCGACAGGTCTCTATGGCTACACCTTC. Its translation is CSVQATGLYGYTF.

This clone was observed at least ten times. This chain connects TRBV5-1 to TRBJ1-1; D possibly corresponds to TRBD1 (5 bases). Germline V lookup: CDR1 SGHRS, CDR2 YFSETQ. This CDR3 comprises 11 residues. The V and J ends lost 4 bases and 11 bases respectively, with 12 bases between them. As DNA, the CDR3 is TGCGCCAGCAGCGGGGCAGCTCAGGCTTTCTTT. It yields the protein CASSGAAQAFF.

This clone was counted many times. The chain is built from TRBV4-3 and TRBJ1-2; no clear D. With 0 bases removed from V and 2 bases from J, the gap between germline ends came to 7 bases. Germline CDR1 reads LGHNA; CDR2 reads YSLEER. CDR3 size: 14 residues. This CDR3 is CASSQENQNYGYTF. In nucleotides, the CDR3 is TGCGCCAGCAGCCAAGAAAACCAGAACTATGGCTACACCTTC.

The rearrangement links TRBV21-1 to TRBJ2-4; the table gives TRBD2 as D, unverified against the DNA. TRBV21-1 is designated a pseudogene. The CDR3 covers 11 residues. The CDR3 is CASSGRSVQYF. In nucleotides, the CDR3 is TGTGCCAGCAGCGGCAGAAGCGTTCAGTACTTC.

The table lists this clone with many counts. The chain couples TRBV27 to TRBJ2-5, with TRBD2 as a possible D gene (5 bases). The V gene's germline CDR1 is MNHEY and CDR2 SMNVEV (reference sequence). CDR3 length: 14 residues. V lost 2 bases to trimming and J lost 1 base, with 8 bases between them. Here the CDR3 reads CASSLIRGQETQYF. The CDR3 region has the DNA TGTGCCAGCAGTTTAATTCGGGGCCAAGAGACCCAGTACTTC.

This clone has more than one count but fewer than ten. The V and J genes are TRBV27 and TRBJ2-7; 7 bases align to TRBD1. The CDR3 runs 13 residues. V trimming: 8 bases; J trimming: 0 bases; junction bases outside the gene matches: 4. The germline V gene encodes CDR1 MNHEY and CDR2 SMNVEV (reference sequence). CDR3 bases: TGTGCCAGCCAGGGACAGTCCTCCTACGAGCAGTACTTC. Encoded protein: CASQGQSSYEQYF.

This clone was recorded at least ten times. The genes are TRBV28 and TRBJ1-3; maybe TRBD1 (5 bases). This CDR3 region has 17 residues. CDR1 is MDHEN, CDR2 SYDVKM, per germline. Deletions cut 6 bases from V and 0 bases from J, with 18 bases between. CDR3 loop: CASRPPGLPASGNTIYF. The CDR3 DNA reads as TGTGCCAGCAGACCCCCGGGACTGCCAGCCTCTGGAAACACCATATATTTT.

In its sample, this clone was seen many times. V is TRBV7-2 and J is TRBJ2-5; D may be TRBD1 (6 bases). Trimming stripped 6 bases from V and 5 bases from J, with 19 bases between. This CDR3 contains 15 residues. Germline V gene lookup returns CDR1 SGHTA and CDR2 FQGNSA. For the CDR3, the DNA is TGTGCCAGCAGTCTTTCCTCAGGGGCCGGGGAGACCCAGTACTTC. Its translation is CASSLSSGAGETQYF.

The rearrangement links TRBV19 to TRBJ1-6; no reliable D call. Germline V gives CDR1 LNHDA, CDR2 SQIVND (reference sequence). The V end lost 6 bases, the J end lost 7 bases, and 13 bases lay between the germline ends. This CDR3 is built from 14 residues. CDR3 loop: CASSQRRFNSPLHF. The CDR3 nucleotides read TGTGCCAGTAGCCAGAGGCGGTTCAATTCACCCCTCCACTTT.

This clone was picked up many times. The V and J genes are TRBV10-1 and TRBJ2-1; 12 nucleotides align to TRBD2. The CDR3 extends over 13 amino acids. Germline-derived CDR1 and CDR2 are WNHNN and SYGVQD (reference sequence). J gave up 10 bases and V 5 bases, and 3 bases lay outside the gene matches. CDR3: CASSPGTSGEQFF. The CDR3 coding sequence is TGCGCCAGCAGTCCCGGGACTAGCGGGGAGCAGTTCTTC.

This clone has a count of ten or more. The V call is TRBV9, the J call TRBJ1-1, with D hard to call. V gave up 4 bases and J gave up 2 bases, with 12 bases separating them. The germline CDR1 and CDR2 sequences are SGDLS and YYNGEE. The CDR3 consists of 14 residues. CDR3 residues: CASSPRGGNTEAFF. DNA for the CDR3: TGTGCCAGCAGCCCCCGCGGAGGAAACACTGAAGCTTTCTTT.

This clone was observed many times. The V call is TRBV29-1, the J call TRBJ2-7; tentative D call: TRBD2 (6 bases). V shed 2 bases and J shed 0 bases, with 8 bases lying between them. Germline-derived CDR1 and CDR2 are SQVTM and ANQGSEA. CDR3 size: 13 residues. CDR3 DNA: TGCAGCGTTGAACTAGCGTCCTCCTACGAGCAGTACTTC. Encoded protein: CSVELASSYEQYF.

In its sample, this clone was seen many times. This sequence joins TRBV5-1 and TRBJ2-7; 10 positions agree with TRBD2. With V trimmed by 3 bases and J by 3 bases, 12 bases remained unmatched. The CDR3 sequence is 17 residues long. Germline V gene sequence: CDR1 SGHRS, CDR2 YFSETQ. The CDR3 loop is CASSSPISGRKVYEQYF. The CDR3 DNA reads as TGCGCCAGCAGCTCTCCCATTAGCGGGAGGAAAGTCTACGAGCAGTACTTC.

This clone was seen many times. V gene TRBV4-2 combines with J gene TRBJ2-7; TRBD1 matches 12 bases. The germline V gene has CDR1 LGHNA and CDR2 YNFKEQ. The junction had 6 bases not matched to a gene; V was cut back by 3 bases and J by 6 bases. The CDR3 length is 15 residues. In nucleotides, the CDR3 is TGTGCCAGCAGCCATTCCGGGGACAGGGGGCGCGAGCAGTACTTC. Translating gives CASSHSGDRGREQYF.

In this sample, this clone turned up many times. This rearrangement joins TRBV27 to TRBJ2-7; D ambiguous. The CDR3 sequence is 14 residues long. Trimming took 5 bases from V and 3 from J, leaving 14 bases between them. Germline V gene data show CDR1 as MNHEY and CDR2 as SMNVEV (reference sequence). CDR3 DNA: TGTGCCAGCAGTCCATTGCGAGCGATCTACGAGCAGTACTTC. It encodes CASSPLRAIYEQYF.

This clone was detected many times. CDR3 in amino acids: CASVLTPGEETQYF. CDR3 coding DNA: TGTGCCAGCGTTCTTACCCCAGGGGAAGAGACCCAGTACTTC. The rearrangement uses TRBV6-1 and TRBJ2-5; possible D gene TRBD1, 6 bases. Per the germline V gene, CDR1 is MNHNS and CDR2 is SASEGT. The CDR3 sequence is 14 residues long. Trimming removed 8 bases at V and 3 bases at J, with 16 bases between.

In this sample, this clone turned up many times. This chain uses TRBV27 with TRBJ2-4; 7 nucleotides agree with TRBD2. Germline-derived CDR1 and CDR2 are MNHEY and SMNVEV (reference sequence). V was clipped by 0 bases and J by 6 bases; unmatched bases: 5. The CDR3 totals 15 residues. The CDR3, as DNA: TGTGCCAGCAGTTTATCCGCGGGAGCTGGAAACATTCAGTACTTC. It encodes CASSLSAGAGNIQYF.

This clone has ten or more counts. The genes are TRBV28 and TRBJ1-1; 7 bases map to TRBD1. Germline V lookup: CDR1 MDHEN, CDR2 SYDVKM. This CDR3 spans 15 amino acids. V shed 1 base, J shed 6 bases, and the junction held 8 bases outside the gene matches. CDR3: CASSLSAGGRAEAFF. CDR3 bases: TGTGCCAGCAGTTTATCTGCAGGGGGAAGGGCTGAAGCTTTCTTT.

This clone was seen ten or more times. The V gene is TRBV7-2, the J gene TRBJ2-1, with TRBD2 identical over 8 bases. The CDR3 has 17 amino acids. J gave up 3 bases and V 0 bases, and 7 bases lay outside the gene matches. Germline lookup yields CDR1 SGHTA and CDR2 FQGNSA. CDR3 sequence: CASSLALTSGRYNEQFF. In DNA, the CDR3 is TGTGCCAGCAGCTTAGCGCTTACTAGCGGCCGCTACAATGAGCAGTTCTTC.